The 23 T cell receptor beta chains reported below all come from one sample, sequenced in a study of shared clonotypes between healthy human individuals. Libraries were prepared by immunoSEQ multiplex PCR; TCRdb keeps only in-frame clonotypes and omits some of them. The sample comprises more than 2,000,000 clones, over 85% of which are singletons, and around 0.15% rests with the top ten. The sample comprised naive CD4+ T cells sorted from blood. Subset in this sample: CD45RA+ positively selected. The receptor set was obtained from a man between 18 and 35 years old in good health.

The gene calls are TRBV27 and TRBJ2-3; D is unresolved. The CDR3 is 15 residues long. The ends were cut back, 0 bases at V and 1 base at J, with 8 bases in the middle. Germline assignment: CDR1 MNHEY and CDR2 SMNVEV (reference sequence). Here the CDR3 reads CASSLSMGGTDTQYF. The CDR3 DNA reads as TGTGCCAGCAGTTTATCAATGGGCGGCACAGATACGCAGTATTTT.

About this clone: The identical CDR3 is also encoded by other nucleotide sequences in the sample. The CDR3 is CASSYRQGANTGELFF. DNA for the CDR3: TGTGCCAGCAGTTACCGGCAGGGGGCGAACACCGGGGAGCTGTTTTTT. V usage is TRBV6-6 and J usage is TRBJ2-2; TRBD1 agrees at 7 bases. CDR3 length: 16 amino acids. The V segment lost 2 bases and the J segment 0 bases; nucleotides outside the gene matches: 3. Germline V gene sequence: CDR1 MNHNY, CDR2 SVGAGI (reference sequence).

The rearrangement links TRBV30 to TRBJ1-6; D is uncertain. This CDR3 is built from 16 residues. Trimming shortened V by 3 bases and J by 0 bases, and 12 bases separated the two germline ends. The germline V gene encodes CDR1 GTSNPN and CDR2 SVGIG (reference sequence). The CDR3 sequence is CAWSRPGSSYNSPLHF. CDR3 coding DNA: TGTGCCTGGAGCCGACCCGGGAGCTCCTATAATTCACCCCTCCACTTT. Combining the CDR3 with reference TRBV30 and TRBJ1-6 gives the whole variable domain SQTIHQWPATLVQPVGSPLSLECTVEGTSNPNLYWYRQAAGRGLQLLFYSVGIGQISSEVPQNLSASRPQDRQFILSSKKLLLSDSGFYLCAWSRPGSSYNSPLHFGNGTRLTVT.

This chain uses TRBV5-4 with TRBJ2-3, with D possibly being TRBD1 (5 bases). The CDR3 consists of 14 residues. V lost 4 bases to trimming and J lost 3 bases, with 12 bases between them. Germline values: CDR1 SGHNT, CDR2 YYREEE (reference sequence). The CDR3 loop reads CASSQATETDTQYF. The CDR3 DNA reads TGTGCCAGCAGCCAGGCGACAGAGACAGATACGCAGTATTTT.

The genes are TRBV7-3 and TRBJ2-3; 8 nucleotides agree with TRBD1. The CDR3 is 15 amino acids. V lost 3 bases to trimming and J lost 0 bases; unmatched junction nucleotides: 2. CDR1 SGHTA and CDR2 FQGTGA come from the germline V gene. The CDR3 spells CASSFQGASTDTQYF. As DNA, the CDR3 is TGTGCCAGCAGCTTTCAGGGGGCTAGCACAGATACGCAGTATTTT. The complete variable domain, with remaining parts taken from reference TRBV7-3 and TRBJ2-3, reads GAGVSQTPSNKVTEKGKYVELRCDPISGHTALYWYRQSLGQGPEFLIYFQGTGAADDSGLPNDRFFAVRPEGSVSTLKIQRTERGDSAVYLCASSFQGASTDTQYFGPGTRLTVL.

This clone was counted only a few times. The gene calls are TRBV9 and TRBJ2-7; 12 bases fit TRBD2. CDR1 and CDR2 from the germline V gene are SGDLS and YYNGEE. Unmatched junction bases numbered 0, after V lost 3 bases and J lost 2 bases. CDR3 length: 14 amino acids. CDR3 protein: CASSGTSGAYEQYF. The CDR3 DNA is TGTGCCAGCAGCGGGACTAGCGGGGCCTACGAGCAGTACTTC.

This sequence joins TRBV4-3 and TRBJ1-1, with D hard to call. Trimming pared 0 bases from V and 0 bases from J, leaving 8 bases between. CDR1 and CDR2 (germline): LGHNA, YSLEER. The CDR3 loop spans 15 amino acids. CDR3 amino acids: CASSQEPGLNTEAFF. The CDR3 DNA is TGCGCCAGCAGCCAAGAACCAGGCTTGAACACTGAAGCTTTCTTT.

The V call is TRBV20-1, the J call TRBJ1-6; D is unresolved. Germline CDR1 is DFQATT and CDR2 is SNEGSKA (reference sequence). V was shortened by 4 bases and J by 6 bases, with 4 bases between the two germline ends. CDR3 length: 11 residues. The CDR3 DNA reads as TGCAGTGCTAAGGCTAATTCACCCCTCCACTTT. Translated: CSAKANSPLHF.

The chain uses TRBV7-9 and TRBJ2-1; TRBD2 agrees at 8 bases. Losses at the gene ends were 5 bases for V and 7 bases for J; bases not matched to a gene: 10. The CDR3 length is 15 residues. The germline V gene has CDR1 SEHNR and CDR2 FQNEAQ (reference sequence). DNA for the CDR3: TGTGCCAGCAGCCCCTGGACTAGCCCGGGTAATGAGCAGTTCTTC. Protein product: CASSPWTSPGNEQFF. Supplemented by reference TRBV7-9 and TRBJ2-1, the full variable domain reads DTGVSQNPRHKITKRGQNVTFRCDPISEHNRLYWYRQTLGQGPEFLTYFQNEAQLEKSRLLSDRFSAERPKGSFSTLEIQRTEQGDSAMYLCASSPWTSPGNEQFFGPGTRLTVL.

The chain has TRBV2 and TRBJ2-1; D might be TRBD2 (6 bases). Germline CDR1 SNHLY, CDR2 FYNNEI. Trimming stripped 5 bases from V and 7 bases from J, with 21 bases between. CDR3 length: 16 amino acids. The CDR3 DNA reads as TGTGCCAGCAGTTTGAAAACGACTAGTGGGGTGAATGAGCAGTTCTTC. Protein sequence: CASSLKTTSGVNEQFF.

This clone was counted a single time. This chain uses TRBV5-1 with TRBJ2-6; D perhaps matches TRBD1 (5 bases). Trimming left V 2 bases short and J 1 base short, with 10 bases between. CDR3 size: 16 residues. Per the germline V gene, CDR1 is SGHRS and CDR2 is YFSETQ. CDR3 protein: CASSLRGNSGANVLTF. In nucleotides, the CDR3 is TGCGCCAGCAGCTTAAGGGGTAATTCTGGGGCCAACGTCCTGACTTTC.

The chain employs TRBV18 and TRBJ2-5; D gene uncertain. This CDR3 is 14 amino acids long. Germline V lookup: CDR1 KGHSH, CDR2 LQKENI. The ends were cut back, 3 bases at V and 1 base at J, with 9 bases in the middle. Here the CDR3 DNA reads TGTGCCAGCTCACCGAGAGGAACCCAAGAGACCCAGTACTTC. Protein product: CASSPRGTQETQYF.

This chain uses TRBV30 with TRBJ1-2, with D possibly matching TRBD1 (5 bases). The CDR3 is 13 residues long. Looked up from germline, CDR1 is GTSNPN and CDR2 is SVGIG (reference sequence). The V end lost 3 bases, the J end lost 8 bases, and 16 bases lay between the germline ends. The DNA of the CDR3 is TGTGCCTGGAGCATGGGGGAGCCCTGGGGCTACACCTTC. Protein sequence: CAWSMGEPWGYTF.

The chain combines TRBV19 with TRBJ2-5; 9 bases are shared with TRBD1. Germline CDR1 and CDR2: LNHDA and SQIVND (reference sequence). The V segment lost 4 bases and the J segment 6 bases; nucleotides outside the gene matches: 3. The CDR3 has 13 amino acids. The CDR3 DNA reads TGTGCCAGTAGTACGGACAGGGGCCAGACCCAGTACTTC. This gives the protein CASSTDRGQTQYF.

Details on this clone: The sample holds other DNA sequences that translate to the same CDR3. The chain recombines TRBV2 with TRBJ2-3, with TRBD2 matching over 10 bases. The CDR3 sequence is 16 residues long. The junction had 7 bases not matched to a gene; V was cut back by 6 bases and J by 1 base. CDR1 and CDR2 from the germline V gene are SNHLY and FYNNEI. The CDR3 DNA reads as TGTGCCAGCAGCGCTAGGACTAGCGGAGGCACAGATACGCAGTATTTT. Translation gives CASSARTSGGTDTQYF.

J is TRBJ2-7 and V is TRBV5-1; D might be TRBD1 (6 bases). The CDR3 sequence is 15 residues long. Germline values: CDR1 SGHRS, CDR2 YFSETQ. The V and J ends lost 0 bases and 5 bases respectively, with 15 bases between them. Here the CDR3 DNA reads TGCGCCAGCAGCTTGGGTTCTAAAGGGGGTGACGAGCAGTACTTC. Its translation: CASSLGSKGGDEQYF.

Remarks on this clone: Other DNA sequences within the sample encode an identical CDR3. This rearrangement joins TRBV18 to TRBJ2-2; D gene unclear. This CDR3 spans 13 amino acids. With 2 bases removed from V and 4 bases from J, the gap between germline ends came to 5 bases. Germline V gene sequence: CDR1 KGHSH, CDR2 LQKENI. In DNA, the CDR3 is TGTGCCAGCTCACCATACGGCACCGGGGAGCTGTTTTTT. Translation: CASSPYGTGELFF. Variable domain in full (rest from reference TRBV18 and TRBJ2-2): NAGVMQNPRHLVRRRGQEARLRCSPMKGHSHVYWYRQLPEEGLKFMVYLQKENIIDESGMPKERFSAEFPKEGPSILRIQQVVRGDSAAYFCASSPYGTGELFFGEGSRLTVL.

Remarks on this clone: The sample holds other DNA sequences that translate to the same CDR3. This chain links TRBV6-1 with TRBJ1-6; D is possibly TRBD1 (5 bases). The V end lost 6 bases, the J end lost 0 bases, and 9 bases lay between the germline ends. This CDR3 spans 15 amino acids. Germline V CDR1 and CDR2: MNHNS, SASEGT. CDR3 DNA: TGTGCCAGCAGAATCGACAGCTCCTATAATTCACCCCTCCACTTT. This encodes CASRIDSSYNSPLHF.

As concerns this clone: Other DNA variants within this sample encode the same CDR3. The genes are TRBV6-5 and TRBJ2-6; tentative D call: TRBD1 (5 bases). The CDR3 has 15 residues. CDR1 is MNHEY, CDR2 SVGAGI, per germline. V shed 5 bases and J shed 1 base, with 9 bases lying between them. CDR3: CASSPPGSGANVLTF. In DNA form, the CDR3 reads TGTGCCAGCAGTCCGCCAGGGTCTGGGGCCAACGTCCTGACTTTC.

CDR3 residues: CASSEFGGLHF. In nucleotides, the CDR3 is TGTGCCAGCAGTGAATTTGGGGGCCTCCACTTT. The chain couples TRBV2 to TRBJ1-6; a weak D match, TRBD1 (5 bases). Trimming left V 2 bases short and J 15 bases short, with 8 bases between. The CDR3 runs to 11 residues. CDR1 and CDR2 from the germline V gene are SNHLY and FYNNEI.

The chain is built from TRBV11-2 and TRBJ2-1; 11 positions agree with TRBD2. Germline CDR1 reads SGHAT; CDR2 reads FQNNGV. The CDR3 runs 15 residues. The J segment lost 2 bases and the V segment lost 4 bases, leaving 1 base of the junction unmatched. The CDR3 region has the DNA TGTGCCAGCAGCTATAGCGGGGGGGCCTACAATGAGCAGTTCTTC. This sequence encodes CASSYSGGAYNEQFF.

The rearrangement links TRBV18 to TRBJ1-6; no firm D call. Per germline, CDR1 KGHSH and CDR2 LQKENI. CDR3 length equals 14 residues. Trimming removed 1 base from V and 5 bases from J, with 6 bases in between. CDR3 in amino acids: CASSPQLDNSPLHF. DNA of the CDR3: TGTGCCAGCTCACCACAACTGGATAATTCACCCCTCCACTTT.

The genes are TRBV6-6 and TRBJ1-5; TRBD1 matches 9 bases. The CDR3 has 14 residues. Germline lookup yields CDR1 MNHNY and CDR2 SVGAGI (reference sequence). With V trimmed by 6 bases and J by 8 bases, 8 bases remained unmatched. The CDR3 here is CASSNRGLREPQHF. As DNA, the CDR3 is TGTGCCAGCAGCAACAGGGGGCTAAGGGAGCCCCAGCATTTT.